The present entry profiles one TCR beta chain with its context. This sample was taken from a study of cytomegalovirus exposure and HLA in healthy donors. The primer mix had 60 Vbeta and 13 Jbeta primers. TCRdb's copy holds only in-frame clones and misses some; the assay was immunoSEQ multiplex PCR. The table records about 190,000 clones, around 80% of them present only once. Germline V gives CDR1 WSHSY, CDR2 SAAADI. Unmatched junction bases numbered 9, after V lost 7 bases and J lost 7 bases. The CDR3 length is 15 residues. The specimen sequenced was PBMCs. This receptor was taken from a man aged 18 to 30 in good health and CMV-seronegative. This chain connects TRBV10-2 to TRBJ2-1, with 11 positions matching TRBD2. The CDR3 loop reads CASNTGTSGTNEQFF. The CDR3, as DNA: TGCGCCAGCAACACCGGGACTAGCGGTACGAATGAGCAGTTCTTC.